This record looks at one T cell receptor (beta chain) sequence and its context. Its antigen is currently not known. Base-call qualities are not available, and no considerably larger clone is one nucleotide away. The library was prepared using the immunoSEQ multiplex PCR assay. For the multiplex PCR, a mixture combining 60 forward primers for TCR Vbeta segments and 13 reverse primers for TCR Jbeta segments was used. Amplification of the CDR3 region of rearranged TCR beta genes was performed with a multiplex PCR assay on genomic DNA. On the Illumina HiSeq System, the amplified TCR beta libraries were sequenced as 87-base-pair reads. Per the original workflow: In a later analysis, some 80 million unique TCR beta chains were counted across the approximately 670 repertoires, and roughly 11 million of these chains were shared by at least two donors. Raw reads were error-corrected and collapsed into unique sequences by a nearest-neighbor algorithm in which closely related sequences were merged to remove PCR and sequencing errors. CDR3 sequences were aligned to IMGT reference sequences to assign V, D and J gene segments. For a sequence to be retained, a match of at least six nucleotides was required to both a V gene segment and a J gene segment. A rearrangement was called productive if the CDR3 had no stop codons and remained in frame with V and J, and every other rearrangement was called non-productive. Following IMGT convention, CDR3 was defined as the stretch from the second conserved V-encoded cysteine up to the conserved J-encoded phenylalanine. In an earlier analysis of 500 to 650 of the donors, sequences lacking an unambiguous match to a single V gene segment were excluded. In an earlier analysis of around 600 of the donors, V segments were called functional above 56.7% productive rearrangements and were called segregating when the between-donor standard deviation exceeded 5%. A statistical classification framework was built to diagnose cytomegalovirus status from the catalog of TCR beta chain sequences. In a later analysis, TCR nucleotide sequences were compared against IMGT/GENE-DB human TR gene sequences so that V and J genes could be assigned. The TCRdist pipeline was used in a later analysis to assign CDR3 sequences and most-parsimonious VDJ recombination scenarios. A later analysis defined each TCR beta chain by its CDR3 amino acid sequence plus V-gene family, and excluded reads lacking a unique V-gene family. A later analysis removed 592 highly shared, low-generation-probability nucleotide sequences to deal with suspected cross-contamination and a sequencing artifact. In a later analysis, a clonal expansion index was calculated for each public chain from normalized within-repertoire ranks of inferred template counts. In a later analysis, generation probabilities were computed with a VDJ recombination model fitted to out-of-frame rearrangements, and the resulting probabilities were checked against IGoR. A later analysis scored TCR-TCR, TCR-HLA and TCR-CMV co-occurrence with hypergeometric tests, applying a repertoire-size bias correction to TCR pairs. To estimate false discovery rates, a later analysis permuted the HLA or CMV assignments 20 times. A later analysis grouped co-occurring TCRs with DBSCAN, adding TCRdist sequence similarity when clustering within HLA-allele-positive subsets. For co-occurrence clustering, repertoires with fewer than 30,000 or more than 120,000 public chains were excluded, along with four to six repertoires with anomalous nucleotide sharing. The table comes from immuneACCESS by way of TCRdb, which keeps in-frame sequences with V and J called. Part of the clones is missing from these tables; in studies checked, under half for an unresolved V gene and the rest for unknown reasons. Clonal size and the V and J genes are those of that table, whereas D and trimming came from the DNA. This sample comprises approximately 93,000 clones, about 80% of them detected only once. The leading ten clones occupy around 3.5% of the sample.

The cohort comprised some 730 healthy bone marrow donors. At the time of sampling, all cohort members were nominally healthy, though unrecorded immune exposures were likely present. The donor was CMV seropositive and belonged to the group of 270 or so seropositive cohort members. A peripheral blood sample was collected from each donor, and TCR beta sequencing was performed on peripheral blood mononuclear cells. The Qiagen DNeasy Blood Extraction Kit was used to extract genomic DNA from the blood cell samples. The data stem from a study of cytomegalovirus exposure and HLA in healthy donors (dated by TCRdb to the late 2010s). Broadly, across the study: According to an earlier analysis of a few hundred of the donors, some 180 million T cells yielded approximately 120 million unique TCR beta sequences and approximately 300 Gb of sequence data. Among the roughly 400 genotyped donors, about 85% belonged to the genetic ancestry cluster associated with self-reported Caucasian donors. Rather than using new phenotypic data, the later analysis identified candidate immune exposures from TCR beta sequences and from how often those sequences occurred across donors. The T cell repertoires of 700 or so subjects were profiled by immunosequencing and related to cytomegalovirus serostatus. Class I and class II HLA loci were covered by the typing at four-digit resolution. Besides the first cohort of roughly 700 subjects, a separate validation cohort made up of some 110 different subjects was used. The study aimed to test whether signatures of past pathogen exposure could be identified by cataloging public T cell receptors. All discovery cohort repertoires had been generated using a single sequencing platform. High-throughput TCR immunosequencing, statistical association of individual TCRs with disease status, and machine learning were combined to predict cytomegalovirus infection status. Roughly five DR-DQ haplotypes were handled as single units for association and clustering because linkage in the cohort was strong. An earlier analysis of 500 to 650 of the donors applied high-throughput TCR beta sequencing to assess whether each TCR beta V gene segment acted as functional or pseudogenic. Across some 400 genotyped donors of the cohort, an average of roughly 230,000 unique TCR beta nucleotide sequences per donor were sequenced, and roughly 20% of those sequences were non-productive. In a later genetic analysis, genome-wide SNP genotypes for about three fifths of the roughly 670 donors were used, and that subset was treated as a discovery cohort. Alongside the repertoire data, information on donor age, sex, ethnicity and CMV serostatus was compiled. The number of typed donors differed by locus: about 620-640 for A, B, C, DRB1 and DQB1; approximately 520 for DQA1; approximately 610 for DPA1; and 400 to 480 for DPB1. An early release covering around 630 HLA-typed donors comprised approximately 300 gigabases of sequencing data and some 79 million unique TCR sequences. A later analysis re-analyzed previously published TCR beta repertoires from hundreds of donors and added high-resolution HLA genotyping to study TCR occurrence patterns.

The full study reports these points: The classifier was reported to diagnose cytomegalovirus status with high specificity and sensitivity in both the original cohort and the validation cohort. Most TCR sequences were observed very rarely across donors, whereas some public TCRs were present in many individuals. Presence/absence analyses assumed roughly uniform sequencing depth across donors, an assumption that may not hold. Linkage disequilibrium might explain the correlated functional status among segregating V segments, but an unknown experimental factor could not be ruled out. A further reported finding was that TCR beta sequences accurately predicted the HLA-A and HLA-B alleles for most subjects in the first cohort. Because the 87-base-pair reads could not distinguish some IMGT-functional V segments, including TRBV6-2 and TRBV6-3, those segments were excluded. A cluster of highly shared sequence variants was judged likely to represent a technical artifact of the sequencing pipeline. In the study, some 180 TCR beta chains were listed as associated with cytomegalovirus. According to the authors, the approach could potentially be generalized to other disease states and immunological phenotypes. Seventeen rarely observed V segments, including chromosome 9 orphons, were excluded from the earlier analysis of about 600 of the donors because counts were too low. In a later genetic analysis, a missense DCLRE1C variant was associated with V-gene and J-gene trimming of TCR beta chains, and the association was replicated in an independent cohort. Several of the top co-occurrence clusters appeared to be linked to parvovirus B19, influenza, CMV and Epstein-Barr virus, according to a later analysis. In vitro tests confirmed that a few of the cytomegalovirus-associated TCR beta chains recognize cytomegalovirus antigens. Most CMV-associated TCR beta chains appeared to be HLA-restricted in a later analysis, and the HLA associations seemed to be driven largely by CMV exposure. In this cohort, only TCR beta chains were sequenced, and detectable features were limited by the absence of alpha or paired-chain data. In a later analysis, the rate of TCR association differed among HLA loci, with DRB1 alleles having the most associated TCRs and HLA-C alleles having the fewest. Assigning TCR associations to individual alleles was difficult when HLA alleles, especially DR and DQ, strongly co-occurred. A later analysis associated around 16,000 TCR beta sequences with specific HLA alleles at a false discovery rate of 0.05. In an earlier analysis of 450 to 750 of the donors, most TCR beta V segments appeared in productive rearrangements about 87% or about 30% of the time, broadly matching IMGT annotations. Because HLA typing was missing for some donors at each locus, association tests included only the typed subset. A later genetic analysis reported fewer N-insertions in productive TCRs among donors in an Asian-associated ancestry cluster than the roughly 670-donor mean. CMV serostatus was the only immune exposure information available for the cohort. In a later analysis, HLA-associated TCR beta chains were found to be more clonally expanded and to have lower generation probabilities than equally common non-associated chains.

The CDR3 goes from the cysteine to the phenylalanine over 17 residues. Only CDR3 DNA is held: 51 bases, read in frame from base 1. CDR1 and CDR2 are read off the germline V gene as SGHDN and FVKESK. The V end gives up 1 base and the J end 2 bases, leaving 11 bases in the junction not matched to a gene. The receptor's source is a male donor in good health and CMV-seropositive. The V and J segments used are TRBV14 and TRBJ2-7, with TRBD1 identical over 7 junction bases. The sequenced material came from PBMCs. The CDR3 amino acid sequence is: CASSQVGPTGMAYEQYF. The DNA sequence follows: TGTGCCAGCAGCCAAGTCGGGCCGACAGGGATGGCCTACGAGCAGTACTTC.